Sequencing of this T cell receptor beta chain was carried out in a study of cytomegalovirus exposure and HLA in healthy donors. General observations from the study: Overall, around 150 TCR beta chains were annotated as cytomegalovirus-associated. Later analysis showed TCR association rates varying by HLA locus, highest for DRB1 and lowest for HLA-C.

The PCR contained 60 Vbeta and 13 Jbeta primers. Assay: immunoSEQ multiplex PCR; the TCRdb copy retains only in-frame clones and omits some. The data show about 130,000 clones, 81% seen once. V shed 8 bases and J shed 0 bases, with 5 bases lying between them. The CDR3 sequence is 12 residues long. The germline CDR1 and CDR2 sequences are WNHNN and SYGVQD (reference sequence). Of note for this clone: Its cognate antigen is unknown.

The sequence came from a man younger than 30 in good health and CMV-seronegative. This chain uses TRBV10-1 with TRBJ1-5; D unclear. Input material: PBMCs. The CDR3 loop reads CASGNSNQPQHF. The DNA for the CDR3 is TGCGCCAGCGGCAATAGCAATCAGCCCCAGCATTTT.